Below, 16 T cell receptor beta chains from the same sample are listed, as sequenced in a study of blood T cell repertoires in COVID-19. The table came from immunoSEQ multiplex PCR; TCRdb's copy has only in-frame clones and leaves some out. The profile shows 350,000 to 450,000 clones, more than 80% of them singletons. The sequenced material came from peripheral blood. Every receptor here comes from a man aged 40-49 years with acute or convalescent COVID-19.

The chain links TRBV27 to TRBJ2-1; D is perhaps TRBD2 (5 bases). V was pared by 8 bases and J by 0 bases, with 11 bases between. CDR3 size: 14 residues. The germline gives CDR1 MNHEY, CDR2 SMNVEV (reference sequence). The CDR3 DNA follows: TGTGCCAGCGCCCGGGGATCCTCCTACAATGAGCAGTTCTTC. This gives the protein CASARGSSYNEQFF.

The J gene is TRBJ1-1, the V gene TRBV29-1; TRBD1 might be the D (6 bases). V gave up 6 bases and J gave up 3 bases, with 11 bases separating them. The CDR3 sequence is 12 residues long. In germline, CDR1 is SQVTM, CDR2 ANQGSEA. CDR3 bases: TGCAGCGTCCAACAGGGCTACACTGAAGCTTTCTTT. It yields the protein CSVQQGYTEAFF.

The V call is TRBV11-2, the J call TRBJ1-6; D call uncertain. Looked up from germline, CDR1 is SGHAT and CDR2 is FQNNGV. This CDR3 spans 15 amino acids. Trimming removed 2 bases at V and 14 bases at J, with 19 bases between. The CDR3 spells CASSLIIEPRRSLHF. CDR3 DNA: TGTGCCAGCAGCTTAATAATTGAACCACGGAGATCCCTCCACTTT.

The V and J genes are TRBV19 and TRBJ1-5; a weak D match, TRBD1 (5 bases). Germline V lookup: CDR1 LNHDA, CDR2 SQIVND (reference sequence). With 5 bases removed from V and 2 bases from J, the gap between germline ends came to 13 bases. CDR3 size: 15 residues. CDR3: CASSVPGFRNQPQHF. The CDR3 region has the DNA TGTGCCAGTAGTGTACCAGGGTTCCGCAATCAGCCCCAGCATTTT.

The CDR3 spells CASSSVADFSYEQYF. As DNA, the CDR3 is TGCGCCAGCAGCTCCGTAGCGGACTTCTCCTACGAGCAGTACTTC. The J gene is TRBJ2-7, the V gene TRBV5-1, with D tentatively TRBD2 (6 bases). The V gene lost 3 bases and the J gene lost 0 bases, with 13 bases spanning the gap. The CDR3 is made up of 15 amino acids. The germline V gene encodes CDR1 SGHRS and CDR2 YFSETQ. The whole variable domain, filled in from reference TRBV5-1 and TRBJ2-7, reads KAGVTQTPRYLIKTRGQQVTLSCSPISGHRSVSWYQQTPGQGLQFLFEYFSETQRNKGNFPGRFSGRQFSNSRSEMNVSTLELGDSALYLCASSSVADFSYEQYFGPGTRLTVT.

This clone has a single count. The chain couples TRBV10-3 to TRBJ2-7, with TRBD1 matching over 7 bases. Looked up from germline, CDR1 is ENHRY and CDR2 is SYGVKD. The CDR3 contains 14 residues. The ends lost 0 bases at V and 7 bases at J; junction bases unmatched: 6. The CDR3 region has the DNA TGTGCCATCAGTGAGTCACACAGGGGTAAAGAGCAGTACTTC. This translates into CAISESHRGKEQYF.

V gene TRBV7-2 combines with J gene TRBJ1-2, with D perhaps TRBD1 (6 bases). The CDR3 length is 15 residues. Germline-derived CDR1 and CDR2 are SGHTA and FQGNSA. V shed 5 bases and J shed 5 bases, with 18 bases lying between them. The DNA for the CDR3 is TGTGCCAGCAGCCCAAGACAGGTCCATAAGTATGGCTACACCTTC. Its protein product is CASSPRQVHKYGYTF.

This clone turned up a few times. The CDR3 is CASSLLSSWGGVYNSPLHF. The CDR3 DNA is TGTGCCAGCAGTTTATTATCTTCGTGGGGAGGAGTCTATAATTCACCCCTCCACTTT. This chain connects TRBV27 to TRBJ1-6; D unclear. The CDR3 runs to 19 residues. Germline-derived CDR1 and CDR2 are MNHEY and SMNVEV (reference sequence). V shed 1 base and J shed 3 bases, with 19 bases lying between them.

The chain uses TRBV20-1 and TRBJ1-3; D possibly corresponds to TRBD1 (5 bases). This CDR3 spans 14 amino acids. CDR1 and CDR2 (germline): DFQATT, SNEGSKA (reference sequence). The V end was cut by 6 bases, the J end by 4 bases, with 16 bases between. The CDR3 sequence is CSASRRVSGNTIYF. The CDR3 DNA follows: TGCAGTGCCAGTCGCAGGGTCTCGGGAAACACCATATATTTT.

V and J are TRBV6-5 and TRBJ2-5, with D perhaps matching TRBD2 (5 bases). V lost 7 bases, J lost 3 bases, and 12 bases lay in between. The CDR3 is 13 residues long. Germline-derived CDR1 and CDR2 are MNHEY and SVGAGI. The CDR3 is CASNREREETQYF. The CDR3 DNA sequence: TGTGCCAGCAATCGGGAAAGGGAAGAGACCCAGTACTTC.

The chain couples TRBV3-1 (or the pseudogene TRBV3-2) to TRBJ2-1; TRBD2 aligns across 9 bases. The V gene's germline CDR1 is LGHDT and CDR2 YNNKEL (reference sequence). V shed 3 bases, J shed 6 bases, and the junction held 3 bases outside the gene matches. The CDR3 covers 14 residues. The CDR3 DNA follows: TGTGCCAGCAGCCAGGCGGGAGGGCCCAATGAGCAGTTCTTC. This encodes CASSQAGGPNEQFF.

The rearrangement links TRBV28 to TRBJ2-2; 8 nucleotides agree with TRBD1. This CDR3 has 15 residues. The germline gives CDR1 MDHEN, CDR2 SYDVKM. J gave up 4 bases and V 4 bases, and 5 bases lay outside the gene matches. The CDR3 region is CASSYPGGGTGELFF. For the CDR3, the DNA is TGTGCCAGCAGTTACCCAGGGGGCGGCACCGGGGAGCTGTTTTTT.

V usage is TRBV28 and J usage is TRBJ2-1, with no clear D. The CDR3 has 13 amino acids. Germline lookup yields CDR1 MDHEN and CDR2 SYDVKM. Trimming cost V 2 bases and J 4 bases, with 6 bases left between them. The CDR3: CASSLGRYNEQFF. The CDR3 DNA reads TGTGCCAGCAGTTTAGGCAGGTACAATGAGCAGTTCTTC.

V usage is TRBV5-1 and J usage is TRBJ2-1, with TRBD1 as a possible D gene (5 bases). The CDR3 has 15 amino acids. Trimming cost V 2 bases and J 9 bases, with 18 bases left between them. Germline CDR1 and CDR2: SGHRS and YFSETQ. The CDR3 region has the DNA TGCGCCAGCAGCTTCGACCCGGGCCAGGGCGGTGAGCAGTTCTTC. Translated: CASSFDPGQGGEQFF.

The chain has TRBV4-3 and TRBJ1-2; no clear D. Germline V gene sequence: CDR1 LGHNA, CDR2 YSLEER. The CDR3 spans 15 residues. V gave up 0 bases and J gave up 4 bases, with 12 bases separating them. The CDR3 region has the DNA TGCGCCAGCAGCCAAGATAGGAACAGCATCTATGGCTACACCTTC. Protein: CASSQDRNSIYGYTF.

The gene calls are TRBV2 and TRBJ2-3; 8 nucleotides align to TRBD2. CDR1 and CDR2 (germline): SNHLY, FYNNEI. Trimming removed 3 bases from V and 6 bases from J; junction bases left unmatched: 11. CDR3 length: 16 amino acids. CDR3 protein: CASSDNSGIFHDTQYF. The CDR3 bases are TGTGCCAGCAGTGATAATAGCGGGATTTTTCACGATACGCAGTATTTT.